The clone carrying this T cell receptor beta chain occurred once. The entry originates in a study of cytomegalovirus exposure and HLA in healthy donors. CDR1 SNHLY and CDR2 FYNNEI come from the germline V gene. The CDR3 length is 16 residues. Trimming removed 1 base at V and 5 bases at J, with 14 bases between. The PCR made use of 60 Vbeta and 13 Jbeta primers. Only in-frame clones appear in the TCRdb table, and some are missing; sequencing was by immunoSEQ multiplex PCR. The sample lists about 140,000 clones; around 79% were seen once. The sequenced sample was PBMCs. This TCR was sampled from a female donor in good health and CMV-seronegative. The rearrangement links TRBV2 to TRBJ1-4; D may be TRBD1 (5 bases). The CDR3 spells CASSEGDGGTNEKLFF. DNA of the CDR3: TGTGCCAGCAGTGAAGGGGATGGGGGGACGAATGAAAAACTGTTTTTT. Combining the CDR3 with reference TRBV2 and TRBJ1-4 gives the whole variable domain EPEVTQTPSHQVTQMGQEVILRCVPISNHLYFYWYRQILGQKVEFLVSFYNNEISEKSEIFDDQFSVERPDGSNFTLKIRSTKLEDSAMYFCASSEGDGGTNEKLFFGSGTQLSVL.